What follows describes a single T cell receptor (beta chain). This table comes from immunoSEQ multiplex PCR, and its TCRdb copy is limited to in-frame clones, with some not included. The data show about 320,000 clones, with roughly 90% seen just once and 5.2% held by the top ten. The data derive from a study of blood T cell repertoires in COVID-19. About the research overall: Acute-phase and convalescent COVID-19 samples originated in the United States, Italy and Spain.

The CDR3 runs 18 residues. J lost 3 bases, V lost 3 bases, and 12 bases had no gene match. Germline CDR1 is KGHDR and CDR2 is SFDVKD. The study counted Cohort 3 donors as recovered given two negative PCRs, clearance, or symptom resolution. The sequence came from a man in his 60s who had recovered from COVID-19. The chain has TRBV24-1 and TRBJ2-1, with 8 positions matching TRBD1. The sample consisted of PBMCs or T cells enriched from blood (not recorded which). The CDR3 DNA reads TGTGCCACCAGTGATCAACACCAGACAGGGGAGATCTACAATGAGCAGTTCTTC. This encodes CATSDQHQTGEIYNEQFF.